These 14 T cell receptor beta chains originate from one sample sequenced in a study of blood T cell repertoires in COVID-19. Profiled with immunoSEQ multiplex PCR; TCRdb holds only in-frame clones, not every one. The table shows about 55,000 clones, with approximately 85% occurring only once. Sequencing was performed on peripheral blood. The source of these receptors is a human donor in a cohort sampled during active COVID-19.

This chain uses TRBV2 with TRBJ1-1; 11 nucleotides match TRBD1. After removal of 6 bases from V and 1 base from J, the junction contained 1 base not matched to a gene. The germline CDR1 and CDR2 sequences are SNHLY and FYNNEI. This CDR3 contains 14 residues. CDR3 amino acids: CASRGQGANTEAFF. For the CDR3, the DNA is TGTGCCAGCAGAGGACAGGGGGCGAACACTGAAGCTTTCTTT.

The V call is TRBV19, the J call TRBJ1-2, with 9 bases identical to TRBD1. Trimming removed 8 bases from V and 5 bases from J; junction bases left unmatched: 12. Germline loops: CDR1 LNHDA, CDR2 SQIVND (reference sequence). The CDR3 is 15 residues long. CDR3: CASFSWGQGPYGYTF. CDR3 in DNA: TGTGCCAGTTTTAGTTGGGGACAGGGACCTTATGGCTACACCTTC.

The CDR3: CASSYREQGAFDEAFF. Written as DNA, the CDR3 is TGTGCCAGCAGTTACCGGGAACAGGGAGCCTTCGATGAAGCTTTCTTT. V gene TRBV6-5 combines with J gene TRBJ1-1; weak D call: TRBD1 (6 bases). CDR1 is MNHEY and CDR2 is SVGAGI in the germline V gene. The CDR3 sequence is 16 residues long. V lost 2 bases to trimming and J lost 7 bases, with 20 bases between them.

The chain joins TRBV30 to TRBJ2-5; D is uncertain. Germline CDR1 GTSNPN, CDR2 SVGIG (reference sequence). The V and J ends lost 3 bases and 2 bases respectively, with 4 bases between them. This CDR3 has 11 amino acids. The CDR3 DNA reads as TGTGCCTGGAGGACTCAAGAGACCCAGTACTTC. Protein product: CAWRTQETQYF. Full variable domain (remainder filled in from reference TRBV30 and TRBJ2-5): SQTIHQWPATLVQPVGSPLSLECTVEGTSNPNLYWYRQAAGRGLQLLFYSVGIGQISSEVPQNLSASRPQDRQFILSSKKLLLSDSGFYLCAWRTQETQYFGPGTRLLVL.

This clone was seen only a few times. CDR3 in DNA: TGTGCCAGCAGTGGACAAAACACTGAAGCTTTCTTT. This encodes CASSGQNTEAFF. The chain is built from TRBV6-2 or TRBV6-3 and TRBJ1-1; the D gene is possibly TRBD1 (5 bases). Trimming removed 5 bases at V and 2 bases at J, with 6 bases between. The length of the CDR3 is 12 residues. In germline, CDR1 is MNHEY, CDR2 SVGEGT.

The chain links TRBV2 to TRBJ1-2; D is perhaps TRBD1 (5 bases). Trimming shortened V by 4 bases and J by 8 bases, and 14 bases separated the two germline ends. Germline assignment: CDR1 SNHLY and CDR2 FYNNEI. This CDR3 region has 13 residues. The DNA of the CDR3 is TGTGCCAGCAGTGCCGGGGACTTCAGGGGCTACACCTTC. Its protein product is CASSAGDFRGYTF.

The genes are TRBV3-1 (or the pseudogene TRBV3-2) and TRBJ1-1; perhaps TRBD1 as D (5 bases). CDR3 size: 14 residues. Trimming removed 4 bases from V and 6 bases from J, with 15 bases in between. Germline assignment: CDR1 LGHDT and CDR2 YNNKEL (reference sequence). CDR3 sequence (DNA): TGTGCCAGCAGCCCACTCCGACAGTACCCTGAAGCTTTCTTT. Protein: CASSPLRQYPEAFF.

This clone was found a few times. This sequence joins TRBV9 and TRBJ1-2; 8 nucleotides agree with TRBD1. Germline values: CDR1 SGDLS, CDR2 YYNGEE. V was pared by 4 bases and J by 3 bases, with 2 bases of the junction left unmatched. The CDR3 sequence is 13 residues long. The CDR3 is CASSLGQDYGYTF. CDR3 nucleotide sequence: TGTGCCAGCAGCCTGGGACAGGACTATGGCTACACCTTC.

The chain carries TRBV28 and TRBJ2-6, with 7 bases fitting TRBD1. Germline CDR1 and CDR2: MDHEN and SYDVKM. The CDR3 extends over 13 amino acids. V was clipped by 10 bases and J by 2 bases; unmatched bases: 2. This CDR3 is CAIQGAGANVLTF. The CDR3 DNA reads TGTGCCATCCAGGGGGCTGGGGCCAACGTCCTGACTTTC.

The rearrangement joins TRBV5-6 to TRBJ2-7; TRBD2 is a possible D gene (6 bases). Trimming removed 1 base at V and 4 bases at J, with 9 bases between. The CDR3 has 13 residues. CDR1 is SGHDT, CDR2 YYEEEE, per germline. CDR3 sequence: CASSLRGYYEQYF. CDR3 nucleotide sequence: TGTGCCAGCAGCTTGCGGGGGTATTACGAGCAGTACTTC.

This clone was observed a few times. The chain combines TRBV10-3 with TRBJ1-6; D remains unclear. Germline values: CDR1 ENHRY, CDR2 SYGVKD. This CDR3 has 15 amino acids. Trimming cost V 0 bases and J 8 bases, with 11 bases left between them. The CDR3 reads CAISESGSTYSPLHF. The CDR3 DNA sequence: TGTGCCATCAGTGAGTCTGGCAGTACATATTCACCCCTCCACTTT.

V gene TRBV5-1 combines with J gene TRBJ2-1; D possibly corresponds to TRBD2 (6 bases). CDR3 length: 14 residues. CDR1 and CDR2 (germline): SGHRS, YFSETQ. Trimming removed 0 bases at V and 9 bases at J, with 13 bases between. This CDR3 reads CASSLAGRGGEQFF. DNA for the CDR3: TGCGCCAGCAGCTTGGCGGGGCGGGGAGGTGAGCAGTTCTTC.

V is TRBV28 and J is TRBJ1-2, with D possibly being TRBD1 (5 bases). Germline V lookup: CDR1 MDHEN, CDR2 SYDVKM. This CDR3 is 14 amino acids long. Trimming pared 3 bases from V and 1 base from J, leaving 9 bases between. Here the CDR3 DNA reads TGTGCCAGCAGTTTGGACACTTATAACTATGGCTACACCTTC. Protein: CASSLDTYNYGYTF.

This chain uses TRBV12-3 or TRBV12-4 with TRBJ1-5, with 7 bases that match TRBD1. The CDR3 runs to 12 residues. Trimming took 4 bases from V and 6 from J; bases not matched to a gene: 0. The CDR3 coding sequence is TGTGCCAGCAGTTCAGGGGGTCAGCCCCAGCATTTT. This encodes CASSSGGQPQHF.